Reported below is one T cell receptor (beta chain). Its target is unknown. The record originates from a study of response to subunit inactivated influenza vaccine. Via MiXCR, TCRdb re-called the RT-PCR reads, giving one row per CDR3 protein. The sample has hundreds of thousands of distinct CDR3 sequences; roughly 13% are singletons. Study findings and constraints: The authors offered the suggestion that each seasonal influenza vaccination recruits few new T cells.

The sequence was obtained from a man in his forties or fifties who received an inactivated influenza vaccine. This sample comprised PBMCs from blood, obtained around seven weeks after vaccination.

The CDR3 is CASRDSYFEETQYF. The CDR3 DNA sequence: TGTGCCAGCAGAGACTCATACTTCGAAGAGACCCAGTACTTC. This chain uses TRBV27 with TRBJ2-5; D uncertain. The CDR3 is 14 residues long. CDR1 and CDR2 from the germline V gene are MNHEY and SMNVEV (reference sequence). V was cut by 6 bases and J by 3 bases, with 14 bases left in between.